These T cell receptor beta chains were read from a single sample in a study of T cell responses to AZD1222 COVID-19 vaccine. This table comes from immunoSEQ multiplex PCR, and its TCRdb copy is limited to in-frame clones, with some not included. The table records 140,000 or so clones, just under 95% of them present only once. This specimen consisted of peripheral blood, obtained on day 0 of AZD1222 vaccination. The receptors were gathered from an adult in good health. CDR3s include the opening cysteine and the closing phenylalanine or tryptophan. A D gene is named only where the DNA matches it firmly. Rows may omit the clone size; those that give it use once, few, many or a size class.

j_call: TRBJ2-3
d_call: TRBD2
clone_size: NA
v_call: TRBV5-1
cdr3_nt: TGCGCCAGCAGAAGACTAGCGGGAGGGGACACAGATACGCAGTATTTT
cdr3_aa: CASRRLAGGDTDTQYF

j_call: TRBJ1-1
d_call: NA
clone_size: NA
v_call: TRBV6-2/TRBV6-3
cdr3_nt: TGTGCCAGCAGCGACGGGACGTTCACTGAAGCTTTCTTT
cdr3_aa: CASSDGTFTEAFF

j_call: TRBJ1-1
d_call: NA
clone_size: NA
v_call: TRBV19
cdr3_nt: TGTGCCAGTAGTACGTTTTGGACAGCAGGATTTGCAGCCACTGAAGCTTTCTTT
cdr3_aa: CASSTFWTAGFAATEAFF

j_call: TRBJ2-1
d_call: NA
clone_size: NA
v_call: TRBV11-3
cdr3_nt: TGTGCCAGCAGCTTAGATCTGTGGGGGTATGGCAGTGAGCAGTTCTTC
cdr3_aa: CASSLDLWGYGSEQFF

j_call: TRBJ1-4
d_call: TRBD1
clone_size: NA
v_call: TRBV7-9
cdr3_nt: TGTGCCAGCAGCTTACAGACAGGGGGCTATGAAAAACTGTTTTTT
cdr3_aa: CASSLQTGGYEKLFF

j_call: TRBJ2-2
d_call: NA
clone_size: NA
v_call: TRBV18
cdr3_nt: TGTGCCAGCTCACCATACACCGGGGAGCTGTTTTTT
cdr3_aa: CASSPYTGELFF

j_call: TRBJ1-1
d_call: NA
clone_size: NA
v_call: TRBV5-1
cdr3_nt: TGCGCCAGCAACTCAGGACAGTCGAACACTGAAGCTTTCTTT
cdr3_aa: CASNSGQSNTEAFF

j_call: TRBJ2-7
d_call: TRBD2
clone_size: NA
v_call: TRBV14
cdr3_nt: TGTGCCAGCAGCCAAGTTTTTAGCGGGAGGTACCCGTACGAGCAGTACTTC
cdr3_aa: CASSQVFSGRYPYEQYF

j_call: TRBJ2-1
d_call: NA
clone_size: once
v_call: TRBV29-1
cdr3_nt: TGCAGCGTTGTACAGCCCACATACAATGAGCAGTTCTTC
cdr3_aa: CSVVQPTYNEQFF

j_call: TRBJ2-1
d_call: NA
clone_size: NA
v_call: TRBV19
cdr3_nt: TGTGCCAGTAGTAGAACAGGGCGGGGGTCCTACAATGAGCAGTTCTTC
cdr3_aa: CASSRTGRGSYNEQFF

j_call: TRBJ1-1
d_call: NA
clone_size: NA
v_call: TRBV2
cdr3_nt: TGTGCCAGCAGTGGAGGGGATCCGGCTGAAGCTTTCTTT
cdr3_aa: CASSGGDPAEAFF

j_call: TRBJ1-5
d_call: TRBD1
clone_size: NA
v_call: TRBV20-1
cdr3_nt: TGCAGTGCTAGTTTCGGACAGGGGGGTCAGCCCCAGCATTTT
cdr3_aa: CSASFGQGGQPQHF

j_call: TRBJ1-6
d_call: NA
clone_size: NA
v_call: TRBV11-2
cdr3_nt: TGTGCCAGCAGCTTATCACGGGATTCACCCCTCCACTTT
cdr3_aa: CASSLSRDSPLHF

j_call: TRBJ1-1
d_call: NA
clone_size: NA
v_call: TRBV19
cdr3_nt: TGTGCCAGTAGTATACAGGGAGGAGGGAACACTGAAGCTTTCTTT
cdr3_aa: CASSIQGGGNTEAFF

j_call: TRBJ2-1
d_call: TRBD2
clone_size: NA
v_call: TRBV7-9
cdr3_nt: TGTGCCAGCAGCTCCCTCGGCGGGAGGGGGGTTGAGCAGTTCTTC
cdr3_aa: CASSSLGGRGVEQFF

j_call: TRBJ2-7
d_call: NA
clone_size: NA
v_call: TRBV28
cdr3_nt: TGTGCCAGCAGTTTCGGGCAGGGTGTCAACGAGCAGTACTTC
cdr3_aa: CASSFGQGVNEQYF

j_call: TRBJ1-1
d_call: NA
clone_size: NA
v_call: TRBV30
cdr3_nt: TGTGCGGACAGTAAAAACACTGAAGCTTTCTTT
cdr3_aa: CADSKNTEAFF

j_call: TRBJ1-4
d_call: TRBD1
clone_size: NA
v_call: TRBV7-9
cdr3_nt: TGTGCCAGCAGCACGGACAGGTTTAATGAAAAACTGTTTTTT
cdr3_aa: CASSTDRFNEKLFF

j_call: TRBJ1-1
d_call: NA
clone_size: once
v_call: TRBV11-2
cdr3_nt: TGTGCCAGCACCCTTAACACTGAAGCTTTCTTT
cdr3_aa: CASTLNTEAFF

j_call: TRBJ1-5
d_call: TRBD1
clone_size: NA
v_call: TRBV28
cdr3_nt: TGTGCCAGCACCAGTTTCCCCCTCAACCACAGGGGAACTCGGCAGCCCCAGCATTTT
cdr3_aa: CASTSFPLNHRGTRQPQHF

j_call: TRBJ1-2
d_call: TRBD1
clone_size: NA
v_call: TRBV7-2
cdr3_nt: TGTGCCAGCAGTCGGGACAGGGGGAAGAATGGCTACACCTTC
cdr3_aa: CASSRDRGKNGYTF

j_call: TRBJ2-6
d_call: NA
clone_size: NA
v_call: TRBV2
cdr3_nt: TGTGCCAGCAGTGTCTACGGGGCCAACGTCCTGACTTTC
cdr3_aa: CASSVYGANVLTF

j_call: TRBJ2-1
d_call: NA
clone_size: NA
v_call: TRBV2
cdr3_nt: TGTGCCAGCAGTGAAGGCAGGCTAGGTAATGAGCAGTTCTTC
cdr3_aa: CASSEGRLGNEQFF

j_call: TRBJ2-1
d_call: NA
clone_size: NA
v_call: TRBV2
cdr3_nt: TGTGCCAGCAGTGAAGCTAGCGGATTCTACAATGAGCAGTTCTTC
cdr3_aa: CASSEASGFYNEQFF

j_call: TRBJ1-1
d_call: NA
clone_size: once
v_call: TRBV6-5
cdr3_nt: TGTGCCAGCAGATTACCCAGACGGGGCACTGAAGCTTTCTTT
cdr3_aa: CASRLPRRGTEAFF

j_call: TRBJ2-1
d_call: TRBD2
clone_size: NA
v_call: TRBV6-5
cdr3_nt: TGTGCCAGCAGTCTGGGACTAGCAGGTAATGAGCAGTTCTTC
cdr3_aa: CASSLGLAGNEQFF

j_call: TRBJ1-1
d_call: NA
clone_size: few
v_call: TRBV16
cdr3_nt: TGTGCCAGCAGCCCCCCGGGGGGCACTGAAGCTTTCTTT
cdr3_aa: CASSPPGGTEAFF

j_call: TRBJ1-2
d_call: NA
clone_size: NA
v_call: TRBV27
cdr3_nt: TGTGCCAGCAGTCCGACGTTAATGGGACGTAACTATGGCTACACCTTC
cdr3_aa: CASSPTLMGRNYGYTF

j_call: TRBJ1-4
d_call: NA
clone_size: NA
v_call: TRBV5-1
cdr3_nt: TGCGCCAGCAGCTTCGAGACGGCCGGAGAAAAACTGTTTTTT
cdr3_aa: CASSFETAGEKLFF

j_call: TRBJ1-1
d_call: NA
clone_size: NA
v_call: TRBV4-2
cdr3_nt: TGTGCCAGCAGCCAGACCGCTCAGGGGCGGAAGGGCACTGAAGCTTTCTTT
cdr3_aa: CASSQTAQGRKGTEAFF

j_call: TRBJ2-1
d_call: NA
clone_size: NA
v_call: TRBV9
cdr3_nt: TGTGCCAGCAGCGTAGCCCGGCTGACTAGACCCAATGAGCAGTTCTTC
cdr3_aa: CASSVARLTRPNEQFF

j_call: TRBJ2-7
d_call: NA
clone_size: NA
v_call: TRBV30
cdr3_nt: TGTGCCTGGAGTATGGGGGGTGGCGAGCAGTACTTC
cdr3_aa: CAWSMGGGEQYF